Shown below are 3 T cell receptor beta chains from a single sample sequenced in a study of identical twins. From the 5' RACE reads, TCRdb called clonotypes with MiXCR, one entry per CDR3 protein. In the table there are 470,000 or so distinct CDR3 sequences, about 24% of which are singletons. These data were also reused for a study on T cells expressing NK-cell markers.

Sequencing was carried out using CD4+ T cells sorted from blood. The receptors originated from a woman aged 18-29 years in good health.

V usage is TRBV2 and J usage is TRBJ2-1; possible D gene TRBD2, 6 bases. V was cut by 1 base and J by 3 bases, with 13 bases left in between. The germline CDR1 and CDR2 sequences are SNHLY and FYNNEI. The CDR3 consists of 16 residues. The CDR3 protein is CASSEGLASRYNEQFF. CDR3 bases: TGTGCCAGCAGTGAAGGGCTAGCGTCTCGCTACAATGAGCAGTTCTTC.

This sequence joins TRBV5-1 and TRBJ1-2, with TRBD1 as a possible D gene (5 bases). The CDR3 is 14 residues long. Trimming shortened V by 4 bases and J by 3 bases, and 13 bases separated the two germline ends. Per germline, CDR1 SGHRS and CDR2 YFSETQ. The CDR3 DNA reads TGCGCCAGCAGCATGGGACCGGGATACTATGGCTACACCTTC. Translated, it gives CASSMGPGYYGYTF.

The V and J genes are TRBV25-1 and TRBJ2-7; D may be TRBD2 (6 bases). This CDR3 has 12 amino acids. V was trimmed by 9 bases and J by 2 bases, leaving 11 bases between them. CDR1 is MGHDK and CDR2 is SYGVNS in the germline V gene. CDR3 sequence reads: CASNREPYEQYF. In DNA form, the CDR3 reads TGTGCCAGTAACCGGGAGCCCTACGAGCAGTACTTC.